This T cell receptor beta chain was documented in a study of human T cells and chemical hapten exposure. Of note for this clonotype: Its antigen remains unknown.

Individual cDNA molecules had unique molecular identifiers attached to them by the library. TCRdb fed the RACE reads into MiXCR, producing one record per CDR3 protein. The sample includes tens of thousands of distinct CDR3 sequences, over 9.5% of them seen just once. Trimming removed 7 bases from V and 6 bases from J; junction bases left unmatched: 9. CDR3 length equals 14 residues. Germline-derived CDR1 and CDR2 are SQVTM and ANQGSEA. Described time point: patch test 1, 2 weeks after DPC sensitization. Sample treatment: therapeutic diphenylcyclopropenone sensitization with weekly scalp DPC. The study, taken as a whole, reports: The donor cohort had alopecia, so its immune response may not match that of healthy people. Versus controls, expanded TCRs had significantly more large CDR3 similarity clusters. TCRs whose frequency exceeded 1 in 1000 remained the same following DPC sensitization.

The gene calls are TRBV29-1 and TRBJ2-1, with TRBD1 matching 10 bases. This sequence was found in a man aged 40-55 years with alopecia areata. Some clones in this sample may be carry-over from other donors' samples. This specimen consisted of whole blood, obtained in connection with sensitization to the hapten diphenylcyclopropenone (DPC). Here the CDR3 reads CSARTWDRGNEQFF. DNA for the CDR3: TGCAGCGCACGGACTTGGGACAGGGGCAATGAGCAGTTCTTC.